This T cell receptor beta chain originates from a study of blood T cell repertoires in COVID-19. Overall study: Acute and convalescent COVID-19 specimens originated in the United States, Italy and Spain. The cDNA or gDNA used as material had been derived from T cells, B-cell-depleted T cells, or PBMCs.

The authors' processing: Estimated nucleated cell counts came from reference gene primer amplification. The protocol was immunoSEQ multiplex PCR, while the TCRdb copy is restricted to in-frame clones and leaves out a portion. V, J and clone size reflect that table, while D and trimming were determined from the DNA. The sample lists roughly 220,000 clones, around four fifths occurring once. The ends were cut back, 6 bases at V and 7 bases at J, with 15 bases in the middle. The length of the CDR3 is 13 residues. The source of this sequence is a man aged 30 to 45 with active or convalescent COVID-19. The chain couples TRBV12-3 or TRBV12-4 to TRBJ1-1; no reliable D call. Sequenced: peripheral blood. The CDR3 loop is CASRRRTRGEAFF. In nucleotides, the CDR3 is TGTGCCAGCAGACGCCGGACGCGGGGTGAAGCTTTCTTT.